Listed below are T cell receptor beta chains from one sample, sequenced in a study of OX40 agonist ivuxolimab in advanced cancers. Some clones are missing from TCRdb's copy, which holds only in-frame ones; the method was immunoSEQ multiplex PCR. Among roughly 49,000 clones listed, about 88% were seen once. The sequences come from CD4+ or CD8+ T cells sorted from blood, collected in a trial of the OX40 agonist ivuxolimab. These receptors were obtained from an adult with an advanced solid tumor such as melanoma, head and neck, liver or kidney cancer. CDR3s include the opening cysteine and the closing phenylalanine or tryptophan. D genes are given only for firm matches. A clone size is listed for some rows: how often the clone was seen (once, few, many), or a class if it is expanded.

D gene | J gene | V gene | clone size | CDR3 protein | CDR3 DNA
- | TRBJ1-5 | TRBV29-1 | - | CSVEDVGREPQHF | TGCAGCGTTGAAGACGTAGGGAGGGAGCCCCAGCATTTT
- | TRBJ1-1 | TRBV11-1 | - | CASSLGRANTEAFF | TGTGCCAGCAGCTTAGGACGGGCGAACACTGAAGCTTTCTTT
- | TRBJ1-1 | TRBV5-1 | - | CASVQGYGNTEAFF | TGCGCCAGCGTTCAGGGGTATGGGAACACTGAAGCTTTCTTT
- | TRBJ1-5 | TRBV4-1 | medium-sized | CASSQDGAGPPNQPQHF | TGCGCCAGCAGCCAAGACGGGGCAGGCCCCCCCAATCAGCCCCAGCATTTT
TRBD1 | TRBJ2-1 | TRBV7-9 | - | CASISPGQRYNEQFF | TGTGCCAGCATTTCGCCGGGACAGAGATACAATGAGCAGTTCTTC
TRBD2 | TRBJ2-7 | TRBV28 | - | CASSALAGGSHEQYF | TGTGCCAGCAGCGCTCTAGCGGGGGGGTCCCACGAGCAGTACTTC
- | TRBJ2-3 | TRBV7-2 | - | CASSLATLQGWGAGTDTQYF | TGTGCCAGCAGCTTAGCGACCCTACAGGGGTGGGGGGCTGGCACAGATACGCAGTATTTT
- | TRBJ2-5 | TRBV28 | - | CASSLRGRGQETQYF | TGTGCCAGCAGTTTAAGGGGGCGGGGGCAAGAGACCCAGTACTTC
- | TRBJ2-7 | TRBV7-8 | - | CASSFLGYTYEQYF | TGTGCCAGCAGCTTTTTAGGATACACCTACGAGCAGTACTTC
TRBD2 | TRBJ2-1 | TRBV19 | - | CASSSSGGSYNEQFF | TGTGCCAGTAGTAGTAGCGGGGGGTCCTACAATGAGCAGTTCTTC
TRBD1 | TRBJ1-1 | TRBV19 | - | CASSIVGTANTEAFF | TGTGCCAGTAGTATCGTCGGGACAGCGAACACTGAAGCTTTCTTT